This is a list of T cell receptor beta chains from one sample in a study of blood T cell repertoires in COVID-19. Data came from immunoSEQ multiplex PCR; TCRdb stores just in-frame clones and leaves some out. The sample includes roughly 230,000 clones, less than 90% of them seen just once. The sequenced sample was peripheral blood. The receptors shown here come from a man in his 70s with acute or convalescent COVID-19. The CDR3 runs from the conserved cysteine through the conserved F or W. D genes are given only for firm matches. Expanded clones are given a class, and other clones once, few, many or no size at all.

v_call,j_call,clone_size,d_call,cdr3_aa,cdr3_nt
TRBV5-6,TRBJ2-7,-,-,CASSLLSGEREQYF,TGTGCCAGCAGCTTGTTGTCAGGGGAACGCGAGCAGTACTTC
TRBV11-1,TRBJ1-4,-,TRBD1,CASSHDLGTGGEKLFF,TGTGCCAGCAGTCATGATTTGGGGACAGGAGGAGAAAAACTGTTTTTT
TRBV7-2,TRBJ1-1,-,-,CASSFRQDNTEAFF,TGTGCCAGCAGCTTCAGACAGGATAACACTGAAGCTTTCTTT
TRBV29-1,TRBJ1-5,-,TRBD1,CSVAPGTGLDQPQHF,TGCAGCGTTGCCCCCGGGACAGGTTTGGACCAGCCCCAGCATTTT
TRBV7-6,TRBJ1-3,-,-,CASSLGPSVGNTIYF,TGTGCCAGCAGCCTTGGGCCCTCTGTTGGAAACACCATATATTTT
TRBV5-1,TRBJ1-1,-,-,CASSFNLNTEAFF,TGCGCCAGCAGCTTCAACTTGAACACTGAAGCTTTCTTT
TRBV5-1,TRBJ2-7,-,TRBD1,CASSAKQGASYEQYF,TGCGCCAGCAGCGCCAAACAGGGGGCGTCCTACGAGCAGTACTTC
TRBV11-2,TRBJ2-2,few,TRBD1,CASSLGQGAMGTGELFF,TGTGCCAGCAGCCTGGGACAGGGGGCCATGGGCACCGGGGAGCTGTTTTTT
TRBV5-8,TRBJ1-5,-,-,CASSWATRSNQPQHF,TGTGCCAGCAGCTGGGCCACACGGAGCAATCAGCCCCAGCATTTT
TRBV7-3,TRBJ2-3,-,TRBD2,CASSSGTSADTQYF,TGTGCCAGCAGCTCCGGGACTAGCGCCGATACGCAGTATTTT
TRBV5-4,TRBJ1-1,-,-,CASSRGGPPAFF,TGTGCCAGCAGCCGCGGGGGGCCCCCGGCTTTCTTT
TRBV20-1,TRBJ2-6,once,-,CSASRTVSGANVLTF,TGCAGTGCTAGTAGGACAGTTTCTGGGGCCAACGTCCTGACTTTC
TRBV11-2,TRBJ2-7,-,-,CASSLQQGAEQYF,TGTGCCAGCAGCTTACAACAGGGAGCCGAGCAGTACTTC
TRBV6-5,TRBJ1-1,-,-,CASSYGTLNTEAFF,TGTGCCAGCAGTTACGGCACCTTGAACACTGAAGCTTTCTTT
TRBV4-2,TRBJ1-3,-,TRBD1,CASSQDQGAKGNTIYF,TGTGCCAGCAGCCAAGATCAGGGGGCGAAGGGAAACACCATATATTTT